The 10 T cell receptor beta chains presented below share a single source sample, sequenced in a study of T-cell memory formation after mild COVID-19. TCRdb called the 5' RACE reads again in MiXCR, with one record for every CDR3 protein. This table holds 350,000 to 500,000 distinct CDR3 sequences, about a sixth found once. Sample: PBMCs or a T cell subset sorted from them (not recorded which). Source of these receptors: a man younger than 30 who had mild COVID-19 (a few samples of this study predate the infection). Cell type and time point are not known.

This clonotype was observed many times. This sequence joins TRBV7-9 and TRBJ1-1; D unclear. Trimming pared 0 bases from V and 1 base from J, leaving 9 bases between. This CDR3 spans 15 amino acids. CDR1 is SEHNR, CDR2 FQNEAQ, per germline (reference sequence). The CDR3 here is CASSLAVPWNTEAFF. The CDR3 DNA reads as TGTGCCAGCAGCTTAGCAGTTCCCTGGAACACTGAAGCTTTCTTT.

This clonotype was seen a few times. V usage is TRBV5-1 and J usage is TRBJ2-1; no clear D gene. Trimming took 0 bases from V and 14 from J, leaving 18 bases between them. This CDR3 has 14 amino acids. Germline CDR1 reads SGHRS; CDR2 reads YFSETQ. CDR3 in DNA: TGCGCCAGCAGCTTGGTATCCCCCAACGATAAAGAGTTCTTC. Residues: CASSLVSPNDKEFF.

This clonotype was counted between two and nine times. The chain employs TRBV4-1 and TRBJ1-2; no reliable D call. The CDR3 has 17 residues. Germline CDR1 MGHRA, CDR2 YSYEKL. V was shortened by 2 bases and J by 2 bases, with 18 bases between the two germline ends. Here the CDR3 DNA reads TGCGCCAGCAGCCAATCCGGTCGGGGTGGGGTCAACTATGGCTACACCTTC. Translated, it gives CASSQSGRGGVNYGYTF.

Comment on this clonotype: An end of the junction differs from the germline gene, which may be a read error. V is TRBV7-9 and J is TRBJ2-7, with unresolved D. The CDR3 runs 8 residues. CDR1 SEHNR and CDR2 FQNEAQ come from the germline V gene (reference sequence). CDR3 in DNA: TGTGCCAGCAGCTTTACTTCCTTC. It is translated as CASSFTSF.

This clonotype was found a few times. The rearrangement links TRBV5-1 to TRBJ2-3; tentatively, D is TRBD2 (6 bases). This CDR3 spans 19 amino acids. Between the trimmed V and J ends, which lost 0 bases and 0 bases, there was a span of 20 bases. CDR1 and CDR2 (germline): SGHRS, YFSETQ. The CDR3 DNA is TGCGCCAGCAGCTTGGTGGTCGTGGCAGAGGGACTTAGCACAGATACGCAGTATTTT. Translating it yields CASSLVVVAEGLSTDTQYF.

The sample holds a few counts of this clonotype. The chain couples TRBV2 to TRBJ2-1, with TRBD1 matching over 7 bases. V shed 3 bases, J shed 9 bases, and the junction held 8 bases outside the gene matches. This CDR3 contains 14 residues. Germline CDR1 SNHLY, CDR2 FYNNEI. The CDR3 bases are TGTGCCAGCAGTGAGATGACAGGGTACGTTGAGCAGTTCTTC. Its translation: CASSEMTGYVEQFF.

In its sample, this clonotype was seen a few times. The chain combines TRBV6-4 with TRBJ1-6, with D possibly TRBD1 on 6 matching bases. Trimming stripped 2 bases from V and 7 bases from J, with 9 bases between. The CDR3 has 14 amino acids. Germline CDR1 is MRHNA and CDR2 is SNTAGT. CDR3 sequence reads: CASSDNDRNSPLHF. CDR3 in DNA: TGTGCCAGCAGTGACAACGACAGGAATTCACCCCTCCACTTT.

There are a few counts of this clonotype. The rearrangement joins TRBV2 to TRBJ2-3; D unclear. The CDR3 consists of 16 residues. Deletions cut 3 bases from V and 0 bases from J, with 13 bases between. Germline CDR1 SNHLY, CDR2 FYNNEI. The CDR3 sequence is CASSDGSVRSTDTQYF. The DNA for the CDR3 is TGTGCCAGCAGTGACGGAAGCGTCCGGAGCACAGATACGCAGTATTTT.

There are many counts of this clonotype. This sequence joins TRBV12-3 or TRBV12-4 and TRBJ2-7; 11 nucleotides agree with TRBD1. V shed 4 bases and J 3 bases; nucleotides not matched to a gene: 2. The CDR3 consists of 14 residues. The CDR3 here is CASSSGTGGYEQYF. The CDR3 region has the DNA TGTGCCAGCAGTTCGGGGACAGGGGGCTACGAGCAGTACTTC.

This clonotype has only a few counts. CDR3 protein: CASSSGSGRARGYTF. In DNA form, the CDR3 reads TGCGCCAGCAGCTCCGGGTCGGGCAGGGCCCGCGGCTACACCTTC. This chain joins TRBV5-1 and TRBJ1-2, with TRBD1 as a possible D gene (5 bases). Germline lookup yields CDR1 SGHRS and CDR2 YFSETQ. With 3 bases removed from V and 8 bases from J, the gap between germline ends came to 20 bases. The CDR3 consists of 15 residues.